Each of the 18 T cell receptor beta chains below was sequenced from the same sample in a study of T cell responses to AZD1222 COVID-19 vaccine. Sequenced by immunoSEQ multiplex PCR; TCRdb stores in-frame clones only, minus some. The repertoire holds around 150,000 clones, with 90% to 95% as singletons. Material: peripheral blood, obtained on day 0 of AZD1222 vaccination. These TCRs come from an adult in good health.

This chain connects TRBV6-5 to TRBJ1-3; perhaps TRBD1 as D (5 bases). The germline V and J ends were trimmed by 10 bases and 4 bases, with 11 bases remaining between them. The length of the CDR3 is 12 residues. Germline loops: CDR1 MNHEY, CDR2 SVGAGI. CDR3 sequence reads: CAMLTDGNTIYF. As DNA, the CDR3 is TGTGCCATGCTGACAGACGGAAACACCATATATTTT.

The V and J genes are TRBV30 and TRBJ1-1; D remains unclear. Germline V CDR1 and CDR2: GTSNPN, SVGIG (reference sequence). Trimming cost V 0 bases and J 2 bases, with 7 bases left between them. The CDR3 runs 13 residues. CDR3: CAWSVGTNTEAFF. CDR3 in DNA: TGTGCCTGGAGTGTAGGAACAAACACTGAAGCTTTCTTT.

This chain connects TRBV5-4 to TRBJ1-2, with a weak D call TRBD1 (6 bases). The ends were cut back, 4 bases at V and 0 bases at J, with 10 bases in the middle. Germline V gene data show CDR1 as SGHNT and CDR2 as YYREEE (reference sequence). This CDR3 is 14 amino acids long. CDR3 loop: CASSAGQTNYGYTF. CDR3 sequence (DNA): TGTGCCAGCAGCGCCGGACAGACTAACTATGGCTACACCTTC.

The chain couples TRBV11-2 to TRBJ1-4; D remains ambiguous. The CDR3 spans 14 residues. Trimming cost V 5 bases and J 4 bases, with 11 bases left between them. From germline, CDR1 is SGHAT and CDR2 FQNNGV. This chain's CDR3 is CASSQSNYNEKLFF. The CDR3 bases are TGTGCCAGCAGCCAATCGAACTATAATGAAAAACTGTTTTTT. Full variable domain (outside the CDR3, taken from reference TRBV11-2 and TRBJ1-4): EAGVAQSPRYKIIEKRQSVAFWCNPISGHATLYWYQQILGQGPKLLIQFQNNGVVDDSQLPKDRFSAERLKGVDSTLKIQPAKLEDSAVYLCASSQSNYNEKLFFGSGTQLSVL.

The chain has TRBV27 and TRBJ1-1, with D possibly being TRBD1 (5 bases). In germline, CDR1 is MNHEY, CDR2 SMNVEV (reference sequence). The CDR3 contains 15 residues. V was trimmed by 7 bases and J by 4 bases, leaving 19 bases between them. Written as DNA, the CDR3 is TGTGCCAGCACTACAAAACTAGGGGTCAGCACTGAAGCTTTCTTT. Translated: CASTTKLGVSTEAFF.

The rearrangement uses TRBV6-5 and TRBJ1-1; the match to TRBD1 covers 8 bases. The germline V gene has CDR1 MNHEY and CDR2 SVGAGI. The CDR3 has 14 amino acids. V shed 5 bases and J 5 bases; nucleotides not matched to a gene: 7. CDR3 nucleotide sequence: TGTGCCAGCAGTCCGTGGGACAGGAAAACTGAAGCTTTCTTT. This gives the protein CASSPWDRKTEAFF.

The gene calls are TRBV7-2 and TRBJ1-4; D not certain. The CDR3 contains 12 residues. Germline V gene data show CDR1 as SGHTA and CDR2 as FQGNSA. V lost 3 bases, J lost 8 bases, and 7 bases lay in between. CDR3 protein: CASSFAGEKLFF. CDR3 in DNA: TGTGCCAGCAGCTTTGCGGGAGAAAAACTGTTTTTT.

The rearrangement joins TRBV7-2 to TRBJ1-2; unclear D gene. Trimming removed 0 bases from V and 8 bases from J, with 25 bases in between. The CDR3 spans 18 residues. CDR1 and CDR2 from the germline V gene are SGHTA and FQGNSA. DNA for the CDR3: TGTGCCAGCAGCTTAGCGAAAGCGGGGTTTATGGCCCGGGCCGGCTACACCTTC. Encoded protein: CASSLAKAGFMARAGYTF. Looking up the rest from reference TRBV7-2 and TRBJ1-2 gives the full variable domain: GAGVSQSPSNKVTEKGKDVELRCDPISGHTALYWYRQSLGQGLEFLIYFQGNSAPDKSGLPSDRFSAERTGGSVSTLTIQRTQQEDSAVYLCASSLAKAGFMARAGYTFGSGTRLTVV.

The V and J genes are TRBV5-4 and TRBJ2-1; D may be TRBD1 (5 bases). The CDR3 length is 16 residues. Germline V CDR1 and CDR2: SGHNT, YYREEE (reference sequence). The ends were cut back, 0 bases at V and 4 bases at J, with 14 bases in the middle. CDR3 coding DNA: TGTGCCAGCAGCTTGGTAACCACAGGAATATACAATGAGCAGTTCTTC. It specifies CASSLVTTGIYNEQFF.

The genes are TRBV7-8 and TRBJ2-7, with a possible D match to TRBD2 (6 bases). Germline V lookup: CDR1 SGHVS, CDR2 FQNEAQ. The CDR3 loop spans 14 amino acids. V was cut by 1 base and J by 6 bases, with 13 bases left in between. CDR3 protein: CASSLGGQGGEQYF. CDR3 in DNA: TGTGCCAGCAGCTTAGGAGGGCAGGGAGGCGAGCAGTACTTC.

The chain couples TRBV18 to TRBJ2-6; the D gene is possibly TRBD2 (6 bases). The CDR3 covers 17 residues. Trimming left V 3 bases short and J 4 bases short, with 16 bases between. Germline-derived CDR1 and CDR2 are KGHSH and LQKENI. CDR3 loop: CASSPPGLKVGANVLTF. The CDR3 bases are TGTGCCAGCTCACCGCCGGGACTCAAGGTGGGGGCCAACGTCCTGACTTTC.

This clone was seen only once. V is TRBV25-1 and J is TRBJ1-4; D uncertain. Germline V gene sequence: CDR1 MGHDK, CDR2 SYGVNS. CDR3 size: 16 residues. V lost 4 bases and J lost 0, with 12 bases in between. The CDR3 loop reads CASSAIQDTTNEKLFF. The CDR3 nucleotides read TGTGCCAGCAGTGCCATCCAAGACACAACTAATGAAAAACTGTTTTTT.

This clone was counted a few times. This chain's CDR3 is CASRPPSGAHNEQFF. The CDR3 DNA sequence: TGTGCCAGCAGGCCCCCTAGCGGGGCTCACAATGAGCAGTTCTTC. This chain uses TRBV6-5 with TRBJ2-1, with 9 bases that match TRBD2. Losses at the gene ends were 6 bases for V and 5 bases for J; bases not matched to a gene: 8. CDR3 length: 15 residues. Germline assignment: CDR1 MNHEY and CDR2 SVGAGI.

This chain joins TRBV5-4 and TRBJ1-1, with a possible D match to TRBD1 (6 bases). V was clipped by 5 bases and J by 6 bases, with 17 bases between them. There are 14 residues in the CDR3. The germline gives CDR1 SGHNT, CDR2 YYREEE (reference sequence). Here the CDR3 reads CASRRDLGGAEAFF. CDR3 bases: TGTGCCAGCAGACGGGACCTCGGGGGCGCTGAAGCTTTCTTT.

V gene TRBV11-3 combines with J gene TRBJ2-2, with 7 bases fitting TRBD2. CDR1 SGHNT and CDR2 YENEEA come from the germline V gene. The CDR3 covers 16 residues. J was trimmed by 4 bases and V by 5 bases; bases with no gene match: 10. The CDR3 protein is CASSTHGLVCTGELFF. Here the CDR3 DNA reads TGTGCCAGCAGCACCCATGGACTAGTTTGCACCGGGGAGCTGTTTTTT.

The chain combines TRBV27 with TRBJ1-6; D is possibly TRBD1 (6 bases). The length of the CDR3 is 13 residues. The ends were cut back, 3 bases at V and 7 bases at J, with 7 bases in the middle. The germline V gene encodes CDR1 MNHEY and CDR2 SMNVEV (reference sequence). The CDR3 coding sequence is TGTGCCAGCAGTTTTGGGACAAATTCACCCCTCCACTTT. Protein product: CASSFGTNSPLHF.

The chain combines TRBV28 with TRBJ2-2, with a weak D call TRBD2 (5 bases). The V gene's germline CDR1 is MDHEN and CDR2 SYDVKM. The CDR3 totals 16 residues. V was trimmed by 5 bases and J by 5 bases, leaving 18 bases between them. This CDR3 reads CASSRRSGWGTGELFF. Here the CDR3 DNA reads TGTGCCAGCAGTCGGAGGTCGGGATGGGGTACCGGGGAGCTGTTTTTT. The whole variable domain, remainder taken from reference TRBV28 and TRBJ2-2, is DVKVTQSSRYLVKRTGEKVFLECVQDMDHENMFWYRQDPGLGLRLIYFSYDVKMKEKGDIPEGYSVSREKKERFSLILESASTNQTSMYLCASSRRSGWGTGELFFGEGSRLTVL.

The chain combines TRBV4-2 with TRBJ2-7; D not certain. The germline CDR1 and CDR2 sequences are LGHNA and YNFKEQ. V lost 1 base to trimming and J lost 3 bases, with 7 bases between them. CDR3 size: 13 residues. CDR3 sequence: CASSQVLFYEQYF. The CDR3 DNA follows: TGTGCCAGCAGCCAAGTCCTGTTCTACGAGCAGTACTTC.